One and the same sample provided the 10 T cell receptor beta chains below, sequenced in a study of cytomegalovirus exposure and HLA in healthy donors. TCRdb's copy holds only in-frame clones and misses some; the assay was immunoSEQ multiplex PCR. This sample has about 180,000 clones, with roughly 85% found just once. The sample was PBMCs. These receptors came from a man between 18 and 35 years old in good health and CMV-seropositive.

The sample holds one count of this clone. The chain has TRBV11-3 and TRBJ2-1; 13 bases agree with TRBD2. CDR1 and CDR2 from the germline V gene are SGHNT and YENEEA. V was pared by 1 base and J by 5 bases, with 11 bases of the junction left unmatched. The length of the CDR3 is 19 residues. In DNA, the CDR3 is TGTGCCAGCAGCTTAGGAGCCCCTGGACTAGCGGGAGCCCACAATGAGCAGTTCTTC. This sequence encodes CASSLGAPGLAGAHNEQFF.

V usage is TRBV14 and J usage is TRBJ2-5; 8 bases are shared with TRBD2. Germline V gene sequence: CDR1 SGHDN, CDR2 FVKESK. CDR3 length: 15 residues. V was clipped by 3 bases and J by 1 base; unmatched bases: 4. The CDR3 here is CASSQTGGTQETQYF. The CDR3 DNA reads TGTGCCAGCAGCCAGACGGGGGGGACCCAAGAGACCCAGTACTTC.

This clone has only a few counts. The genes are TRBV13 and TRBJ1-1; D gene ambiguous. The CDR3 is made up of 13 amino acids. With 1 base removed from V and 7 bases from J, the gap between germline ends came to 10 bases. The germline CDR1 and CDR2 sequences are PRHDT and FYEKMQ (reference sequence). Here the CDR3 reads CASSLVRGGEAFF. CDR3 in DNA: TGTGCCAGCAGCTTAGTTCGGGGAGGTGAAGCTTTCTTT.

This chain uses TRBV27 with TRBJ2-1, with D maybe TRBD1 (5 bases). V was shortened by 0 bases and J by 7 bases, with 7 bases between the two germline ends. Per germline, CDR1 MNHEY and CDR2 SMNVEV (reference sequence). This CDR3 is 13 amino acids long. In nucleotides, the CDR3 is TGTGCCAGCAGTTTATCTAGGGGAAATGAGCAGTTCTTC. Encoded protein: CASSLSRGNEQFF.

The sample holds one count of this clone. The chain is built from TRBV7-8 and TRBJ1-3, with a possible D match to TRBD1 (5 bases). Trimming stripped 1 base from V and 4 bases from J, with 14 bases between. Germline V lookup: CDR1 SGHVS, CDR2 FQNEAQ. This CDR3 contains 16 residues. CDR3 nucleotide sequence: TGTGCCAGCAGCTTAGGATTGGGGGGTCCGGGAAACACCATATATTTT. Protein sequence: CASSLGLGGPGNTIYF.

V and J are TRBV2 and TRBJ2-3; weak D call: TRBD2 (5 bases). Trimming cost V 7 bases and J 3 bases, with 17 bases left between them. The CDR3 contains 15 residues. Germline assignment: CDR1 SNHLY and CDR2 FYNNEI. CDR3 region: CASTRPVTGTDTQYF. CDR3 DNA sequence: TGTGCCAGCACTCGCCCCGTTACGGGAACAGATACGCAGTATTTT.

V gene TRBV7-3 combines with J gene TRBJ2-3, with 11 bases identical to TRBD1. Germline trimming cut 4 bases from V and 4 bases from J; bases unmatched to any gene: 4. CDR3 length: 15 residues. Germline CDR1 is SGHTA and CDR2 is FQGTGA. The CDR3 sequence is CASSSAGQGADTQYF. The CDR3 DNA sequence: TGTGCCAGCAGCTCCGCGGGACAGGGGGCAGATACGCAGTATTTT.

This chain connects TRBV7-9 to TRBJ2-7, with 11 bases fitting TRBD1. CDR3 length equals 16 residues. V was clipped by 1 base and J by 2 bases; unmatched bases: 4. Germline lookup yields CDR1 SEHNR and CDR2 FQNEAQ (reference sequence). CDR3 nucleotide sequence: TGTGCCAGCAGCTTAGGGCCGGGACAGGGGGCCTACGAGCAGTACTTC. Protein product: CASSLGPGQGAYEQYF.

The rearrangement joins TRBV27 to TRBJ2-7; 10 bases fit TRBD1. Germline CDR1 MNHEY, CDR2 SMNVEV (reference sequence). Unmatched junction bases numbered 16, after V lost 8 bases and J lost 3 bases. This CDR3 is 17 amino acids long. The CDR3 protein is CASGLNLGGTGVYEQYF. The DNA for the CDR3 is TGTGCCAGCGGGCTTAATCTAGGGGGGACAGGGGTCTACGAGCAGTACTTC.

The chain couples TRBV6-1 to TRBJ1-1, with 7 bases that match TRBD1. V shed 0 bases, J shed 5 bases, and the junction held 12 bases outside the gene matches. This CDR3 has 17 residues. CDR1 is MNHNS, CDR2 SASEGT, per germline. The CDR3 DNA is TGTGCCAGCAGTGAAGCTTTGGGAAACAGGGGACGGACTGAAGCTTTCTTT. Its translation: CASSEALGNRGRTEAFF.